This TCR beta chain emerged from a study of human T cells and chemical hapten exposure. About the study: Chiefly women, the patients showed alopecia areata, totalis or universalis.

J lost 6 bases, V lost 4 bases, and 9 bases had no gene match. CDR1 SGHRS and CDR2 YFSETQ come from the germline V gene. The length of the CDR3 is 15 residues. Time point reported: patch test 1, 2 weeks after DPC sensitization. As for treatment: therapeutic diphenylcyclopropenone sensitization with weekly scalp DPC. Samples of blood were obtained prior to the application of each patch test. Within the library, unique molecular identifiers were attached to each individual cDNA molecule. In the original workflow: Sampled TCR counts reached a median of roughly 98,000 per sample, with values ranging from 23,224 to 690,600. TCRdb itself ran the RACE reads through MiXCR, one entry per CDR3 protein. What appears here as the V and J calls and clone size reflects TCRdb's work, not the paper's. The table has around 190,000 distinct CDR3 sequences, 20% to 25% seen once; the top ten hold under 7%.

This TCR derives from a woman between 45 and 65 years old with alopecia areata. Some clones in this sample may be carry-over from other donors' samples. The sample in question was whole blood, obtained in connection with sensitization to the hapten diphenylcyclopropenone (DPC). V gene TRBV5-1 combines with J gene TRBJ2-1; 8 nucleotides align to TRBD2. The CDR3 loop is CASSPAGVAGNEQFF. CDR3 sequence (DNA): TGCGCCAGCAGCCCAGCGGGAGTTGCTGGCAATGAGCAGTTCTTC.